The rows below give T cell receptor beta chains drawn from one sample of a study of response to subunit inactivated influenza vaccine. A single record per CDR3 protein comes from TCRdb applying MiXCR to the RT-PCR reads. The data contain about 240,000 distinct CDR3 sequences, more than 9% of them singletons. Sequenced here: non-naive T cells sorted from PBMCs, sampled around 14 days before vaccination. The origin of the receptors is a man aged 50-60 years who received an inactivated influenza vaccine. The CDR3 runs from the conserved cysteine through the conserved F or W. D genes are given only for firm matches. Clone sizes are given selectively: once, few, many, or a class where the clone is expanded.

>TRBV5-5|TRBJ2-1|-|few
TGTGCCAGCAGCATCGCTACGAGCTCCTACAATGAGCAGTTCTTC
CASSIATSSYNEQFF
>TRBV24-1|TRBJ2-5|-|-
TGTGCCACCAGTGATTACAACCGAGGAGAGACCCAGTACTTC
CATSDYNRGETQYF
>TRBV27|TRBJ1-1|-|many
TGTGCCAGCAGTTCAAACAGGGTAGCTTTCTTT
CASSSNRVAFF
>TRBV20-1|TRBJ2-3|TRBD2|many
TGCAGTGCTCCCGCCAGCGGGGTAGATACGCAGTATTTT
CSAPASGVDTQYF
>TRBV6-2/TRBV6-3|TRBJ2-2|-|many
TGTGCCAGCAGTTACCCGGGACGGAGGTGGTCCGGGGAGCTGTTTTTT
CASSYPGRRWSGELFF
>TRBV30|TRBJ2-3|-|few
TGTGCCTGGAGTGTAAAGGGCACAGATACGCAGTATTTT
CAWSVKGTDTQYF
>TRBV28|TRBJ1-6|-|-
TGTGCCAGCAGTTTCATATGGGGCAGGAGGGATAATTCACCCCTCCACTTT
CASSFIWGRRDNSPLHF
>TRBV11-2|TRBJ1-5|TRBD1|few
TGTGCCAGCAGTCCGGGACAGTTCAATCAGCCCCAGCATTTT
CASSPGQFNQPQHF
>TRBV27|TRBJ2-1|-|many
TGTGCCAGCAGTTTATTCGACAGCCTGAACAATGAGCAGTTCTTC
CASSLFDSLNNEQFF
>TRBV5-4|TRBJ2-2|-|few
TGTGCCAGCAGCTTTGGGCACCCCGACACCGGGGAGCTGTTTTTT
CASSFGHPDTGELFF
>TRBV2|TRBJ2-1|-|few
TGTGCCAGCAGTCTGGAGGGTCGAGGGGGGGAGTTCTTC
CASSLEGRGGEFF
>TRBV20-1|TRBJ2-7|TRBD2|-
TGCAGTGCTAGTACTAGCGGGGTTACCTACGAGCAGTACTTC
CSASTSGVTYEQYF
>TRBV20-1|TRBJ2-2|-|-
TGCAGTGCTAGAGATAGCCGGAACACCGGGGAGCTGTTTTTT
CSARDSRNTGELFF
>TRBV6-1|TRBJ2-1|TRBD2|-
TGTGCCAGCAGTGAAGCTGGGACTAGCCCCTACAATGAGCAGTTCTTC
CASSEAGTSPYNEQFF
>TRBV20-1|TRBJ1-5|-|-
TGCAGTGCTAGCGCGGGGATAGGGCAGGGGTTCCATCCCCAGCATTTT
CSASAGIGQGFHPQHF
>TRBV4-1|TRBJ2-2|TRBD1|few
TGCGCCAGCAGCCAAGAGGGGACAGGGCGACGGAGGGAGCTGTTTTTT
CASSQEGTGRRRELFF
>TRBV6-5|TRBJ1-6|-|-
TGTGCCAGCAGTTACGGCCGTGCAGGGGAGGGTTCACCCCTCCACTTT
CASSYGRAGEGSPLHF
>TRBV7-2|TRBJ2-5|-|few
TGTGCCAGCAGCTTAGCACAGTGGGAGACCCAGTACTTC
CASSLAQWETQYF
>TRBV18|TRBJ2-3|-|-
TGTGCCAGCTCACCCCAGGCAAGGTCAGCAGATACGCAGTATTTT
CASSPQARSADTQYF
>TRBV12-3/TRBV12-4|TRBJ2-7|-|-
TGTGCCAGCAGTCTTACGTCGGGGTCGCGCGAGCAGTACTTC
CASSLTSGSREQYF
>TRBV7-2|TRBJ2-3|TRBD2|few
TGTGCCAGCAGCTTAGTGGGGACTAGCGGCACAGATACGCAGTATTTT
CASSLVGTSGTDTQYF
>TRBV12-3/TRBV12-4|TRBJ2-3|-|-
TGTGCCAGCAGTTTAGGAGCGGAGATTAGCACAGATACGCAGTATTTT
CASSLGAEISTDTQYF
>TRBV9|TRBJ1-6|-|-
TGTGCCAGCAGCGTAGAAGGGGGGACTTATAATTCACCCCTCCACTTT
CASSVEGGTYNSPLHF
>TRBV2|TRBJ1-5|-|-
TGTGCCAGCAAGGGGGGAACGCATAGCAATCAGCCCCAGCATTTT
CASKGGTHSNQPQHF
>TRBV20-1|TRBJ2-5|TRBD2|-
TGCAGTGCTAGGGGGAGGGTGGGAGTACGGGAGACCCAGTACTTC
CSARGRVGVRETQYF
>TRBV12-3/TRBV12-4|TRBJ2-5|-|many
TGTGCCAGCAGTTTAGCCTCAGGGAATGGGGAGACCCAGTACTTC
CASSLASGNGETQYF
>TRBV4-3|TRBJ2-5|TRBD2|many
TGCGCCAGCAGCCGAGGACTAGCGGGAGGCCCAGGAGAGACCCAGTACTTC
CASSRGLAGGPGETQYF